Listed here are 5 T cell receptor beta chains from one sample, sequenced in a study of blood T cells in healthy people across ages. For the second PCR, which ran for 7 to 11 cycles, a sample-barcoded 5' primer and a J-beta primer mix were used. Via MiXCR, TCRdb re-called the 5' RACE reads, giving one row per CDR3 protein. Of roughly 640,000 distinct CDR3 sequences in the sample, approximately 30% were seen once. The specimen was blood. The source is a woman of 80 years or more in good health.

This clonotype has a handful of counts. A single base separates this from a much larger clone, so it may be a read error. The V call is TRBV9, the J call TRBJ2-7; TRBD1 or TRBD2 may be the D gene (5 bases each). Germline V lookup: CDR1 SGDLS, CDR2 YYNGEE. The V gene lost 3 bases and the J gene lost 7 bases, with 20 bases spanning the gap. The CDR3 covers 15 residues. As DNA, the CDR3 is TGTGCCAGCAGCGCCGAGGGGCTAGCCTACAATGAGCAGTACTTC. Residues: CASSAEGLAYNEQYF.

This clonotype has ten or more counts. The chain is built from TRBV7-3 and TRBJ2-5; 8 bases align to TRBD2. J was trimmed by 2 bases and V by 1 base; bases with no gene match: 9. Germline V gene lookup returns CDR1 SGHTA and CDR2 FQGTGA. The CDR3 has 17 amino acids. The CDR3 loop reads CASSLSNSGVFQETQYF. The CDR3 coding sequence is TGTGCCAGCAGCTTAAGTAATAGCGGGGTTTTTCAAGAGACCCAGTACTTC.

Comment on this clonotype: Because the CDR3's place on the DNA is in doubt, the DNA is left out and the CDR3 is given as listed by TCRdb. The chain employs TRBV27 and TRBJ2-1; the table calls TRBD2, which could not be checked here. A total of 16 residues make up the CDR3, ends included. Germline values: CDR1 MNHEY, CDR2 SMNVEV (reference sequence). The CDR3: CASSSSGLAGGNEQFF.

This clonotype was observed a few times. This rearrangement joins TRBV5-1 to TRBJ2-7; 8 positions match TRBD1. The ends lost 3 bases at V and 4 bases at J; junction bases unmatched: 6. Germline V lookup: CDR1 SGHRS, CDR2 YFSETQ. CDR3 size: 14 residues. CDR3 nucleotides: TGCGCCAGCAGCTCGACAGGGGTCTCTTACGAGCAGTACTTC. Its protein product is CASSSTGVSYEQYF.

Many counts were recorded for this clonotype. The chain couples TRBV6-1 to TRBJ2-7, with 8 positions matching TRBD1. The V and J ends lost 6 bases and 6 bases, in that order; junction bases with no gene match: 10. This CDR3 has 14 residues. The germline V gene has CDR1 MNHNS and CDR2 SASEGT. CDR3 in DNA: TGTGCCAGCAGCCCCGCCAGGGGGCTTTCCGAGCAGTACTTC. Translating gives CASSPARGLSEQYF.